The TCR beta chain under discussion was sequenced for a study of T-cell reconstitution after alpha-beta-depleted transplantation in children. Broader study findings: Reported findings indicate that, about two months after transplant, alpha-beta T cells came from several hundred expanded clones, which were derived from non-depleted graft cells. Newly produced T cells mostly provided counts and TCRbeta diversity after one year, as hyperexpanded clones declined. High day-60 TCRbeta diversity in some patients came from surviving recipient T cells and thymic progenitors.

The table lists this clonotype with many counts. Its antigen is unknown. V lost 0 bases and J 4 bases, leaving 3 bases between the germline ends. This CDR3 has 12 amino acids. CDR1 MNHEY and CDR2 SVGEGT come from the germline V gene. TCRbeta library preparation incorporated unique molecular identifiers. Using its own MiXCR run on the PCR reads, TCRdb lists one record per CDR3 protein. The sample consists of some 600,000 distinct CDR3 sequences, about an eighth of them appearing once. The TCR sequence derives from a male patient aged 10 to 17 who had a stem cell transplant for acute myeloid leukemia, so the T cells may come from the graft donor. The chain couples TRBV6-2 or TRBV6-3 to TRBJ2-5, with D uncertain. The sequencing used PBMCs, mostly from graft donor cells, collected 360 days after TCRalphabeta/CD19-depleted stem cell transplant. The CDR3 nucleotides read TGTGCCAGCAGTTACTCATTAGAGACCCAGTACTTC. It translates to CASSYSLETQYF.